This T cell receptor (beta chain) was obtained from a study of control samples from healthy donors and cancer patients. Clones were read by immunoSEQ multiplex PCR, and TCRdb kept only the in-frame ones, dropping some. The data contain over 20,000 clones, 82% of them singletons. The sequence came from a man between 60 and 75 years old with colorectal cancer. Sequencing input: PBMCs.

This CDR3 is CASSVEGSGAGYTF. The CDR3, as DNA: TGTGCCAGCAGCGTAGAGGGGTCAGGGGCTGGCTACACCTTC. The chain recombines TRBV9 with TRBJ1-2; D perhaps matches TRBD1 (6 bases). Germline CDR1 and CDR2: SGDLS and YYNGEE. Trimming removed 0 bases from V and 7 bases from J, with 13 bases in between. The length of the CDR3 is 14 residues.